Listed below are T cell receptor beta chains from one sample, sequenced in a study of shared clonotypes between healthy human individuals. Clones were read by immunoSEQ multiplex PCR, and TCRdb kept only the in-frame ones, dropping some. The repertoire holds around 1 million clones, with less than 85% as singletons. Material: memory CD4+ T cells sorted from blood. The receptors derive from a young man in good health. Both conserved end residues are part of each CDR3. A D gene is named only where the DNA matches it firmly. Size is stated for part of the rows, as once, few or many counts, or as a class when the clone is expanded.

d_call clone_size j_call v_call cdr3_aa cdr3_nt
- - TRBJ1-6 TRBV9 CASSVDPGLNSPLHF TGTGCCAGCAGCGTAGACCCCGGCCTTAATTCACCCCTCCACTTT
- - TRBJ1-2 TRBV29-1 CSGTGMGGYTF TGCAGCGGTACAGGGATGGGTGGCTACACCTTC
- many TRBJ1-5 TRBV7-7 CASSLDTGNSNQPQHF TGTGCTAGCAGCTTAGACACAGGTAATAGCAATCAGCCCCAGCATTTT
TRBD1 - TRBJ2-2 TRBV15 CATSRDRPTDRGLTGELFF TGTGCCACCAGCAGAGATCGTCCCACGGACAGGGGGCTCACCGGGGAGCTGTTTTTT
- once TRBJ2-7 TRBV29-1 CSGVRERYGEQYF TGCAGCGGGGTACGGGAGCGGTATGGCGAGCAGTACTTC
- - TRBJ1-5 TRBV11-2 CASSLARGDQPQHF TGTGCCAGCAGCTTAGCCAGGGGCGATCAGCCCCAGCATTTT
- - TRBJ1-2 TRBV2 CASSAGPGYNYGYTF TGTGCCAGCAGTGCGGGACCAGGCTACAACTATGGCTACACCTTC
- - TRBJ1-6 TRBV7-2 CASSLGAGLNSPLHF TGTGCCAGCAGCTTAGGGGCGGGACTTAATTCACCCCTCCACTTT
TRBD1 - TRBJ1-2 TRBV10-2 CASSADRGRDGYTF TGCGCCAGCAGCGCAGACAGGGGAAGGGATGGCTACACCTTC
- - TRBJ2-7 TRBV7-2 CASSLVGFSYEQYF TGTGCCAGCAGCTTAGTCGGGTTCTCCTACGAGCAGTACTTC
- - TRBJ2-1 TRBV30 CAWSKINNEQFF TGTGCCTGGAGTAAAATTAACAATGAGCAGTTCTTC
TRBD1 - TRBJ2-2 TRBV6-5 CASSSADREVRELFF TGTGCCAGCAGTTCCGCCGACAGGGAAGTTCGGGAGCTGTTTTTT
- - TRBJ1-6 TRBV19 CASSVTGTANSPLHF TGTGCCAGTAGTGTCACCGGGACGGCGAATTCACCCCTCCACTTT
- - TRBJ2-3 TRBV25-1 CASESGGNTDTQYF TGTGCCAGCGAAAGTGGGGGAAACACAGATACGCAGTATTTT
- - TRBJ1-1 TRBV4-1 CASSRTSMNTEAFF TGCGCCAGCAGCCGGACCAGCATGAACACTGAAGCTTTCTTT
- - TRBJ2-3 TRBV2 CASSDWSTDTQYF TGTGCCAGCAGTGATTGGTCCACAGATACGCAGTATTTT
- - TRBJ1-2 TRBV18 CASSPGRNNYGYTF TGTGCCAGCTCACCAGGACGAAATAACTATGGCTACACCTTC
- - TRBJ1-3 TRBV28 CASSSGGSSGNTIYF TGTGCCAGCAGTTCGGGGGGGAGCTCTGGAAACACCATATATTTT
TRBD1 - TRBJ2-7 TRBV28 CASSPTGQGYEQYF TGTGCCAGCAGTCCAACGGGACAGGGATACGAGCAGTACTTC
- few TRBJ1-3 TRBV5-6 CASSLMAGVSGNTIYF TGTGCCAGCAGCTTGATGGCGGGGGTCTCTGGAAACACCATATATTTT
- - TRBJ2-5 TRBV18 CASSPPPEGETQYF TGTGCCAGCTCACCACCGCCGGAAGGAGAGACCCAGTACTTC
TRBD1 - TRBJ2-7 TRBV30 CAWRHPPGTGSYEQYF TGTGCCTGGAGACATCCCCCCGGGACAGGGTCCTACGAGCAGTACTTC
- - TRBJ1-2 TRBV7-9 CASSRRGDYGYTF TGTGCCAGCAGCCGGAGGGGGGACTATGGCTACACCTTC
- - TRBJ1-1 TRBV9 CASSAREGSTEAFF TGTGCCAGCAGCGCCCGGGAGGGGAGCACTGAAGCTTTCTTT
- - TRBJ1-3 TRBV6-1 CASIEGLLSSGNTIYF TGTGCCAGCATTGAGGGCCTCCTTAGCTCTGGAAACACCATATATTTT
TRBD1 - TRBJ1-1 TRBV7-2 CASSAGQLGTEAFF TGTGCCAGCAGCGCGGGACAGTTGGGGACTGAAGCTTTCTTT
- many TRBJ1-2 TRBV5-6 CASSPPDVSGYTF TGTGCCAGCAGCCCTCCGGATGTTTCTGGCTACACCTTC
TRBD2 - TRBJ2-3 TRBV18 CASSPGAGGADTQYF TGTGCCAGCTCACCAGGAGCGGGGGGCGCAGATACGCAGTATTTT
TRBD2 - TRBJ2-2 TRBV5-1 CASSLVTSGGTGELFF TGCGCCAGCAGCTTGGTTACTAGCGGGGGCACCGGGGAGCTGTTTTTT
- once TRBJ1-1 TRBV15 CATSRGGARGNTEAFF TGTGCCACCAGCAGAGGCGGGGCACGAGGGAACACTGAAGCTTTCTTT
- - TRBJ1-1 TRBV7-6 CASSLTLQGNTEAFF TGTGCCAGCAGCTTAACCTTACAGGGGAACACTGAAGCTTTCTTT
TRBD2 few TRBJ2-1 TRBV30 CAWGGLAGAEQFF TGTGCCTGGGGGGGACTAGCGGGAGCCGAGCAGTTCTTC
- - TRBJ2-3 TRBV5-8 CASLVGGLTHTQYF TGTGCCAGCCTTGTTGGGGGCCTGACGCATACGCAGTATTTT
TRBD1 - TRBJ1-5 TRBV28 CASSRIDRDNQPQHF TGTGCCAGCAGCAGAATCGACAGGGATAATCAGCCCCAGCATTTT
- many TRBJ1-6 TRBV7-2 CASSPRGGLNSPLHF TGTGCCAGCAGCCCCAGGGGAGGCTTGAATTCACCCCTCCACTTT
- - TRBJ2-2 TRBV30 CAWTGYSMGELFF TGTGCCTGGACGGGATACTCCATGGGGGAGCTGTTTTTT
- - TRBJ1-1 TRBV5-1 CASSSEGVMNTEAFF TGCGCCAGCAGCTCCGAGGGGGTGATGAACACTGAAGCTTTCTTT
- - TRBJ2-2 TRBV2 CASRARDARGRGELFF TGTGCCAGCCGAGCACGAGACGCTCGCGGACGTGGGGAGCTGTTTTTT
- once TRBJ2-1 TRBV2 CASSEEGVYEQFF TGTGCCAGCAGTGAGGAGGGGGTTTATGAGCAGTTCTTC
TRBD2 - TRBJ2-7 TRBV6-4 CASSDRRGRREVYEQYF TGTGCCAGCAGTGACCGCCGAGGACGGCGGGAGGTCTACGAGCAGTACTTC
- few TRBJ2-7 TRBV4-3 CASSQDRLFYEQYF TGCGCCAGCAGCCAAGATAGACTGTTCTACGAGCAGTACTTC
TRBD1 - TRBJ2-7 TRBV19 CASTDRGHEQYF TGTGCCAGTACGGACAGGGGCCACGAGCAGTACTTC
TRBD2 few TRBJ2-7 TRBV4-3 CASSQDLSGTSGRKTYEQYF TGCGCCAGCAGCCAAGATCTCTCCGGGACTAGCGGGAGAAAAACCTACGAGCAGTACTTC